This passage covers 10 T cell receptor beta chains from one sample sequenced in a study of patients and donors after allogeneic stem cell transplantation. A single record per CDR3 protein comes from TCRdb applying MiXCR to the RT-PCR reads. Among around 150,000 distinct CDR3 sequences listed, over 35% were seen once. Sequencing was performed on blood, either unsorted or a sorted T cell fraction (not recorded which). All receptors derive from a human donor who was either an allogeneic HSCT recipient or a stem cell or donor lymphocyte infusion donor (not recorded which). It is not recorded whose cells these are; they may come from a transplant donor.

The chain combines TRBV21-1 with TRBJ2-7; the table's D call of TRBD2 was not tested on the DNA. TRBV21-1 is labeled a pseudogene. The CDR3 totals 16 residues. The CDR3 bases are TGTGCCAGCAGCAAAGGAAGCGGGGGGCCCTCCTACGAGCAGTACTTC. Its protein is CASSKGSGGPSYEQYF.

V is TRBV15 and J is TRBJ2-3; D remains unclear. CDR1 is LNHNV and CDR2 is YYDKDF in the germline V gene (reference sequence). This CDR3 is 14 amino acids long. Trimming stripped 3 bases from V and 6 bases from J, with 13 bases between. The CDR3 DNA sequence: TGTGCCACCAGCAGGCCCCAGACTGGGGATACGCAGTATTTT. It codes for CATSRPQTGDTQYF. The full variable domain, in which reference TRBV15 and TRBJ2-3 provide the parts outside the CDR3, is DAMVIQNPRYQVTQFGKPVTLSCSQTLNHNVMYWYQQKSSQAPKLLFHYYDKDFNNEADTPDNFQSRRPNTSFCFLDIRSPGLGDTAMYLCATSRPQTGDTQYFGPGTRLTVL.

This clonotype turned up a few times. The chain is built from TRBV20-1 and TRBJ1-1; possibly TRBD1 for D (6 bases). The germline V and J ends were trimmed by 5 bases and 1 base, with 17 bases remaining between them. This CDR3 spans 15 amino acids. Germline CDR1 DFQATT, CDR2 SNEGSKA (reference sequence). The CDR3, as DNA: TGCAGTGCTCGGGTACAGGGAAAAACGAACACTGAAGCTTTCTTT. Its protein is CSARVQGKTNTEAFF.

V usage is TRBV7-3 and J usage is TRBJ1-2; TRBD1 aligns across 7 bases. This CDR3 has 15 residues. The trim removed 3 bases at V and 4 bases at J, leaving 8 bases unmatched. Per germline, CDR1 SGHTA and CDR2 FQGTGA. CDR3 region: CASSLQGGRTYGYTF. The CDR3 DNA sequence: TGTGCCAGCAGCTTGCAGGGGGGGCGCACCTATGGCTACACCTTC.

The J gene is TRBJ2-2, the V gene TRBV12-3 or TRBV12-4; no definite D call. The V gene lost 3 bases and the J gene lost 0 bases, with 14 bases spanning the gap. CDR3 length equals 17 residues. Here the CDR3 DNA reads TGTGCCAGCAGTTTTCCGGCAACGAGGCCGAACACCGGGGAGCTGTTTTTT. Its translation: CASSFPATRPNTGELFF.

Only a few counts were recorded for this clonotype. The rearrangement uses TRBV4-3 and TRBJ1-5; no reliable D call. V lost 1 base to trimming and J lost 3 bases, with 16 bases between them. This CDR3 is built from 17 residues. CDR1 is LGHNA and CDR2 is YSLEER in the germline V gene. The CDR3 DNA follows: TGCGCCAGCAGCCAAGGGTACCGCGGACGGAACAATCAGCCCCAGCATTTT. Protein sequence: CASSQGYRGRNNQPQHF.

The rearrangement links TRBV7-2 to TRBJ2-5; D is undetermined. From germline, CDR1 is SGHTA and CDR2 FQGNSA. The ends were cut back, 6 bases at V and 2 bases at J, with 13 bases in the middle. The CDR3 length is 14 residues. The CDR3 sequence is CASRSGWSQETQYF. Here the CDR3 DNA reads TGTGCCAGCAGGTCCGGGTGGTCACAAGAGACCCAGTACTTC.

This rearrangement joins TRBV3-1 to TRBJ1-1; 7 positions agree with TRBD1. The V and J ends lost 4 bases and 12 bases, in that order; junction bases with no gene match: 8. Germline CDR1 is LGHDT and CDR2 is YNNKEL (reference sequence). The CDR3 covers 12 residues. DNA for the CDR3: TGTGCCAGCAGCCTACTAGACAGGGTCCCTTTCTTT. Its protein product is CASSLLDRVPFF.

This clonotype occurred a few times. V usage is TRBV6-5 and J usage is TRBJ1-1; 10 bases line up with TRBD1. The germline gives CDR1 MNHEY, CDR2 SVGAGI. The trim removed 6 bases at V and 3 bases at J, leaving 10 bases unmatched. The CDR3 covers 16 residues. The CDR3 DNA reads TGTGCCAGCAGATATACACGGACAGGGGGATACACTGAAGCTTTCTTT. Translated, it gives CASRYTRTGGYTEAFF.

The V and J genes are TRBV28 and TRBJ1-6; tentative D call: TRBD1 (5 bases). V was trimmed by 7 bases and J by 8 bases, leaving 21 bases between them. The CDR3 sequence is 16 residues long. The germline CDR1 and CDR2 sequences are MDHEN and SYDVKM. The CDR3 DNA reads TGTGCCAGCATCTCTGGGACCCAAAACGGGTATTCACCCCTCCACTTT. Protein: CASISGTQNGYSPLHF.